This paragraph covers one TCR beta chain sequence. The data were taken from a study of blood T cell repertoires in COVID-19. On the study more broadly: Material from acute and convalescent COVID-19 was sourced from the United States, Italy and Spain. PBMCs, B-cell-depleted T cells, or T cells provided the cDNA or gDNA that made up the material.

Sequenced by immunoSEQ multiplex PCR; TCRdb stores in-frame clones only, minus some. The sample records about 91,000 clones, 88% being singletons. The CDR3 sequence is 14 residues long. The germline V gene encodes CDR1 LNHNV and CDR2 YYDKDF (reference sequence). The germline V and J ends were trimmed by 5 bases and 2 bases, with 9 bases remaining between them. The V call is TRBV15, the J call TRBJ2-2; D call uncertain. This TCR derives from a woman aged 80 or older with active COVID-19. Sequences were obtained from peripheral blood. The CDR3 region is CATSRLVNTGELFF. Written as DNA, the CDR3 is TGTGCCACCAGCCGATTAGTCAACACCGGGGAGCTGTTTTTT.